This T cell receptor (beta chain) was observed in a study of early T cells in non-severe SARS-CoV-2 infection. TCRdb ran MiXCR on the 5' RACE reads and lists one entry per CDR3 protein. This table holds tens of thousands of distinct CDR3 sequences, around a tenth found once. CDR3 length: 14 residues. V was trimmed by 1 base and J by 6 bases, leaving 11 bases between them. Germline-derived CDR1 and CDR2 are SGHNT and YENEEA. V and J are TRBV11-3 and TRBJ2-3, with D possibly being TRBD2 (6 bases). Sequenced material: whole blood, taken at baseline. This clonotype was obtained from an adult who was a healthcare worker with PCR-confirmed SARS-CoV-2 infection or an uninfected control (not recorded which). CDR3 DNA sequence: TGTGCCAGCAGCTTAGGGCGGGGTTCGGATACGCAGTATTTT. Protein product: CASSLGRGSDTQYF.